The sequence of this TCR beta chain was determined in a study of blood T cell repertoires in COVID-19. Study-level information: Whether acute or convalescent, the COVID-19 samples came from the United States, Italy and Spain. PBMCs, B-cell-depleted T cells, or T cells provided the cDNA or gDNA that made up the material.

CDR1 is SNHLY and CDR2 is FYNNEI in the germline V gene. Trimming left V 7 bases short and J 7 bases short, with 19 bases between. The CDR3 is 15 amino acids. In the original workflow: Estimates of nucleated cell counts were drawn from the amplification of reference gene primers. Here immunoSEQ multiplex PCR was the method, and the copy in TCRdb shows in-frame clones only, minus some. The D gene and trimming were derived from the DNA, and the V and J assignments and clone size from that table. Of approximately 380,000 clones listed, around 85% are singletons. The source is a woman aged 18 to 35 with acute or convalescent COVID-19. J is TRBJ1-4 and V is TRBV2; perhaps TRBD1 as D (5 bases). Sequenced sample: peripheral blood. The CDR3 reads CASNWGGGSIEKLFF. DNA for the CDR3: TGTGCCAGCAATTGGGGGGGAGGATCAATTGAAAAACTGTTTTTT.